This T cell receptor beta chain was found in a study of brain T cells in children with intractable seizures. Findings of the study overall: HCMV serostatus was not known, and viral specificity came from CDR3 similarity only.

The protocol was immunoSEQ multiplex PCR, while the TCRdb copy is restricted to in-frame clones and leaves out a portion. The sample has 110,000 or so clones; 90% to 95% are singletons. Worth noting for this clone: Its antigen is not known.

Germline V CDR1 and CDR2: MNHEY, SVGAGI. This CDR3 is built from 15 residues. The junction had 2 bases not matched to a gene; V was cut back by 2 bases and J by 0 bases. This receptor was identified in a boy under three years old with hemimegalencephaly and intractable seizures. The sequencing here drew on peripheral blood, taken at surgery. The rearrangement links TRBV6-5 to TRBJ2-3; the match to TRBD2 covers 7 bases. The CDR3 reads CASSYAGVSTDTQYF. In nucleotides, the CDR3 is TGTGCCAGCAGTTACGCGGGGGTTAGCACAGATACGCAGTATTTT.